The 4 T cell receptor beta chains below were found in one sample sequenced in a study of blood T cells in healthy people across ages. Primers used in a second PCR of about 6 to 11 cycles were a sample-barcoded 5' primer and a J-beta primer mix. In TCRdb, the 5' RACE reads were re-called with MiXCR into one record per CDR3 protein. Of more than 750,000 distinct CDR3 sequences in the sample, about 29% were seen once. The same data also went into a second study, on T cells of mothers and their children.

Sequenced material: blood. The receptor set was obtained from a woman aged 40 to 50 in good health.

There are a few counts of this clonotype. V gene TRBV5-1 combines with J gene TRBJ1-2; TRBD1 matches 8 bases. The V and J ends lost 4 bases and 6 bases, in that order; junction bases with no gene match: 8. There are 14 residues in the CDR3. Germline-derived CDR1 and CDR2 are SGHRS and YFSETQ. The CDR3 bases are TGCGCCAGCAGCATATGGACAGGGTTGGATGGCTACACCTTC. As protein: CASSIWTGLDGYTF.

There are a few counts of this clonotype. The gene calls are TRBV5-1 and TRBJ2-5, with D tentatively TRBD2 (5 bases). The V end lost 0 bases, the J end lost 5 bases, and 11 bases lay between the germline ends. Germline assignment: CDR1 SGHRS and CDR2 YFSETQ. The CDR3 has 14 residues. The DNA of the CDR3 is TGCGCCAGCAGCTTGGGCCCCGGGAAGGAGACCCAGTACTTC. As protein: CASSLGPGKETQYF. The full variable domain, with the rest looked up from reference TRBV5-1 and TRBJ2-5, is KAGVTQTPRYLIKTRGQQVTLSCSPISGHRSVSWYQQTPGQGLQFLFEYFSETQRNKGNFPGRFSGRQFSNSRSEMNVSTLELGDSALYLCASSLGPGKETQYFGPGTRLLVL.

This clonotype was counted at least ten times. V and J are TRBV5-5 and TRBJ2-7; 10 bases match TRBD1. The CDR3 contains 16 residues. Trimming cost V 4 bases and J 4 bases; bases outside gene matches: 11. Looked up from germline, CDR1 is SGHKS and CDR2 is YYEKEE (reference sequence). The CDR3 loop is CASSVAGTGATYEQYF. In nucleotides, the CDR3 is TGTGCCAGCAGCGTCGCCGGGACAGGGGCTACGTACGAGCAGTACTTC.

V usage is TRBV20-1 and J usage is TRBJ2-5, with a weak D call TRBD1 (6 bases). Germline CDR1 is DFQATT and CDR2 is SNEGSKA (reference sequence). The length of the CDR3 is 14 residues. CDR3 DNA: TGCGGTGTTCACGTGGGACCGCAGGGGGAGACCCAGTACTTC. This gives the protein CGVHVGPQGETQYF.